The rows below give T cell receptor beta chains drawn from one sample of a study of response to subunit inactivated influenza vaccine. TCRdb reanalysed the RT-PCR reads using MiXCR and keeps one entry per CDR3 protein. The sample comprises more than 450,000 distinct CDR3 sequences, roughly 10% of which are singletons, and about 10% rests with the top ten. The starting material was PBMCs from blood, obtained on the day of vaccination. The origin of the receptors is a man aged 50-59 years who received an inactivated influenza vaccine. Each CDR3 is given with its conserved first and last residue. D genes are given only for firm matches. Part of the rows lack a size; the others show once, few, many or a class for expanded clones.

CDR3nt: TGCGCCAGCAGTCTGCGGGAGGGTCCCCTCCGACCCGGGGAGCTGTTTTTT
CDR3aa: CASSLREGPLRPGELFF
v_gene: TRBV5-1
abundance: -
j_gene: TRBJ2-2
d_gene: TRBD2

CDR3nt: TGTGCCAGCTCACGGACGGTGCAGGGATCTAACGAGCAGTACTTC
CDR3aa: CASSRTVQGSNEQYF
v_gene: TRBV18
abundance: -
j_gene: TRBJ2-7
d_gene: -

CDR3nt: TGTGCCAGCAGTTACTCGTCGGGCAGCCGCTACGAGCAGTACTTC
CDR3aa: CASSYSSGSRYEQYF
v_gene: TRBV6-5
abundance: -
j_gene: TRBJ2-7
d_gene: -

CDR3nt: TGCGCCAGCAGTGAGTTCGGACAGACGAAGCTCGAGCAGTACTTC
CDR3aa: CASSEFGQTKLEQYF
v_gene: TRBV10-2
abundance: few
j_gene: TRBJ2-7
d_gene: -

CDR3nt: TGTGCCAGCTCACCACCAGGAGGGTTATTAGCCATAGGAAACATTCAGTACTTC
CDR3aa: CASSPPGGLLAIGNIQYF
v_gene: TRBV18
abundance: few
j_gene: TRBJ2-4
d_gene: -

CDR3nt: TGTGCCAGCTCGTCCAGGATTGCAACTAATGAAAAACTGTTTTTT
CDR3aa: CASSSRIATNEKLFF
v_gene: TRBV18
abundance: few
j_gene: TRBJ1-4
d_gene: -

CDR3nt: TGTGCCATCAAGGCAGGGATATACAATGAGCAGTTCTTC
CDR3aa: CAIKAGIYNEQFF
v_gene: TRBV10-3
abundance: few
j_gene: TRBJ2-1
d_gene: -

CDR3nt: TGTGCCAGCAGCTTGTCACAGGGGTTCTATAATTCACCCCTCCACTTT
CDR3aa: CASSLSQGFYNSPLHF
v_gene: TRBV12-3/TRBV12-4
abundance: few
j_gene: TRBJ1-6
d_gene: TRBD1

CDR3nt: TGTGCCAGCAGCTTCGACAGGGGTGCGGCTATGGGTGAAAAACTGTTTTTT
CDR3aa: CASSFDRGAAMGEKLFF
v_gene: TRBV7-2
abundance: few
j_gene: TRBJ1-4
d_gene: TRBD1

CDR3nt: TGTGCCAGCAGTGAAACGGGACGGCGCCAGGAGACCCAGTACTTC
CDR3aa: CASSETGRRQETQYF
v_gene: TRBV6-1
abundance: few
j_gene: TRBJ2-5
d_gene: -

CDR3nt: TGTGCCAGCAGCGAAACCGGACTAGCGGGGGGCCCCCCTAAGAGCAATGAGCAGTTCTTC
CDR3aa: CASSETGLAGGPPKSNEQFF
v_gene: TRBV9
abundance: few
j_gene: TRBJ2-1
d_gene: TRBD2

CDR3nt: TGTGCCAGCAGTTTTCTTGGGAGGGCCGCGTACGAGCAGTACTTC
CDR3aa: CASSFLGRAAYEQYF
v_gene: TRBV12-3/TRBV12-4
abundance: many
j_gene: TRBJ2-7
d_gene: TRBD2

CDR3nt: TGTGCCAGCAGCGCTCATGGACCCTCCTACGAGCAGTACTTC
CDR3aa: CASSAHGPSYEQYF
v_gene: TRBV12-3/TRBV12-4
abundance: -
j_gene: TRBJ2-7
d_gene: -

CDR3nt: TGCAGTGCTCAATCCGGGACAACCCTCACAGATACGCAGTATTTT
CDR3aa: CSAQSGTTLTDTQYF
v_gene: TRBV20-1
abundance: many
j_gene: TRBJ2-3
d_gene: -

CDR3nt: TGTGCCAGAAGTAGACCCCCGAACAATGAGCAGTTCTTC
CDR3aa: CARSRPPNNEQFF
v_gene: TRBV27
abundance: -
j_gene: TRBJ2-1
d_gene: -

CDR3nt: TGTGCCAGCAGTTATGAAGGAGGGGAGAACACCGGGGAGCTGTTTTTT
CDR3aa: CASSYEGGENTGELFF
v_gene: TRBV6-2/TRBV6-3
abundance: few
j_gene: TRBJ2-2
d_gene: -

CDR3nt: TGCGCCAGCAGCGTTATGGACACAGGGAGCAATCAGCCCCAGCATTTT
CDR3aa: CASSVMDTGSNQPQHF
v_gene: TRBV4-1
abundance: -
j_gene: TRBJ1-5
d_gene: -

CDR3nt: TGTGCCAGCAGTTCGGACCTTCAAGAGACCCAGTACTTC
CDR3aa: CASSSDLQETQYF
v_gene: TRBV12-3/TRBV12-4
abundance: many
j_gene: TRBJ2-5
d_gene: -

CDR3nt: TGCAGCGGGGGGGAAGGACGCGAGCAGTACTTC
CDR3aa: CSGGEGREQYF
v_gene: TRBV29-1
abundance: few
j_gene: TRBJ2-7
d_gene: -

CDR3nt: TGTGCCAGCAGCTTATACAGGGGGACCTACGAGCAGTACTTC
CDR3aa: CASSLYRGTYEQYF
v_gene: TRBV7-2
abundance: -
j_gene: TRBJ2-7
d_gene: TRBD1

CDR3nt: TGCAGTGCCCAAGAGACTAGCGGGGGGCCTGCAAAGACCCAGTACTTC
CDR3aa: CSAQETSGGPAKTQYF
v_gene: TRBV20-1
abundance: few
j_gene: TRBJ2-5
d_gene: TRBD2

CDR3nt: TGTGCCAGCAGTTTAGGGCAGGGTGTTAACACTGAAGCTTTCTTT
CDR3aa: CASSLGQGVNTEAFF
v_gene: TRBV12-3/TRBV12-4
abundance: few
j_gene: TRBJ1-1
d_gene: -

CDR3nt: TGTGCCAGCAGCCGACCGACAGATACGCAGTATTTT
CDR3aa: CASSRPTDTQYF
v_gene: TRBV12-3/TRBV12-4
abundance: many
j_gene: TRBJ2-3
d_gene: -